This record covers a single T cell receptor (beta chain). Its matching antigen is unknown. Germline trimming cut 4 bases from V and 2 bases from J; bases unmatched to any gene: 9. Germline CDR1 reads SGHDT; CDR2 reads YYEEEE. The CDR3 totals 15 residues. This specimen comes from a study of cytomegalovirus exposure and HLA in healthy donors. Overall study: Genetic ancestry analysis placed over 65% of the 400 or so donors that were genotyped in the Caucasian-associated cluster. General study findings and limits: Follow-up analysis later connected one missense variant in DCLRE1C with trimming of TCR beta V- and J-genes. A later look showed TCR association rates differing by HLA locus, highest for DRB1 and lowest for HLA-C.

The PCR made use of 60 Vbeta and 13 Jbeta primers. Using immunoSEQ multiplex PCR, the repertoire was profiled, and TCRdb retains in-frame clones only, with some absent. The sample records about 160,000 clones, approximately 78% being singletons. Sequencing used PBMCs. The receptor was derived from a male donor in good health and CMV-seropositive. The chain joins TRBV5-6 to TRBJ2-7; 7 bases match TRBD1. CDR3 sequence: CASSLGTAGPYEQYF. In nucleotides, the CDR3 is TGTGCCAGCAGCCTCGGGACAGCCGGACCCTACGAGCAGTACTTC.